The 3 T cell receptor beta chains below were found in one sample sequenced in a study of blood T cell repertoires in COVID-19. Using immunoSEQ multiplex PCR, the repertoire was profiled, and TCRdb retains in-frame clones only, with some absent. The data contain 120,000 to 150,000 clones, around 81% of them singletons. Sequencing used PBMCs or T cells enriched from blood (not recorded which). These receptors were obtained from a woman aged 40 to 50 who had recovered from COVID-19.

This sequence joins TRBV5-4 and TRBJ1-2; tentatively, D is TRBD1 (5 bases). This CDR3 is built from 16 residues. V gave up 0 bases and J gave up 7 bases, with 19 bases separating them. The germline CDR1 and CDR2 sequences are SGHNT and YYREEE (reference sequence). This CDR3 is CASSLEAGRGGSGYTF. DNA for the CDR3: TGTGCCAGCAGCTTGGAAGCGGGACGAGGAGGGTCTGGCTACACCTTC.

The chain has TRBV29-1 and TRBJ2-1; TRBD1 might be the D (6 bases). The germline V gene has CDR1 SQVTM and CDR2 ANQGSEA. The CDR3 is 15 residues long. V lost 0 bases and J lost 2, with 11 bases in between. The CDR3: CSVEEGRGTYNEQFF. The CDR3 bases are TGCAGCGTTGAAGAAGGCAGGGGAACCTACAATGAGCAGTTCTTC.

The rearrangement joins TRBV28 to TRBJ2-7; 7 bases map to TRBD1. With V trimmed by 6 bases and J by 3 bases, 11 bases remained unmatched. Germline loops: CDR1 MDHEN, CDR2 SYDVKM. The CDR3 totals 15 residues. The CDR3 reads CASRSPRGQLYEQYF. The CDR3 DNA is TGTGCCAGCAGAAGTCCTCGGGGACAGCTCTACGAGCAGTACTTC. The full variable domain, completed using reference TRBV28 and TRBJ2-7, is DVKVTQSSRYLVKRTGEKVFLECVQDMDHENMFWYRQDPGLGLRLIYFSYDVKMKEKGDIPEGYSVSREKKERFSLILESASTNQTSMYLCASRSPRGQLYEQYFGPGTRLTVT.